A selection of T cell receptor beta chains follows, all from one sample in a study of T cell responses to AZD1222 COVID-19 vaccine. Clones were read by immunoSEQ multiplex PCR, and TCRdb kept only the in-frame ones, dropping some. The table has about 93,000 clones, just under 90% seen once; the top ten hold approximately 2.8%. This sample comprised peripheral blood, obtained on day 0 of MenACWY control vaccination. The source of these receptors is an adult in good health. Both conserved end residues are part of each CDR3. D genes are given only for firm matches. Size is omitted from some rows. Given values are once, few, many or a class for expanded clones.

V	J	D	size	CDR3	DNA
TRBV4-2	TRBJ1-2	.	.	CASSQVADVGKSGYTF	TGTGCCAGCAGCCAAGTCGCAGATGTGGGGAAGTCTGGCTACACCTTC
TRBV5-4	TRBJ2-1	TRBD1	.	CASSPGTGGYNEQFF	TGTGCCAGCAGCCCAGGGACAGGGGGATACAATGAGCAGTTCTTC
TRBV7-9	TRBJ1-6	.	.	CASSLVVGNSPLHF	TGTGCCAGCAGCTTAGTAGTGGGAAATTCACCCCTCCACTTT
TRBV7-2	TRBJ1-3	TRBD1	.	CASSLSLLTGRAGNTIYF	TGTGCCAGCAGCTTATCTTTGTTGACAGGGCGGGCGGGAAACACCATATATTTT
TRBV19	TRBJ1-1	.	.	CASSINWGFHSF	TGTGCCAGTAGTATAAACTGGGGTTTCCATTCCTTT
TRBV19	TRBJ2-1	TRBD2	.	CASSTQLAGEGFRFF	TGTGCCAGTAGTACCCAACTAGCGGGAGAAGGATTTCGGTTCTTC
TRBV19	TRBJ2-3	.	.	CASSMEGTRTDTQYF	TGTGCCAGTAGTATGGAGGGGACTCGCACAGATACGCAGTATTTT
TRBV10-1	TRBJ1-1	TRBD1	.	CASSPTGQNTEAFF	TGCGCCAGCAGTCCGACAGGGCAGAACACTGAAGCTTTCTTT
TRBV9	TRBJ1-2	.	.	CASSPEGGAYYGYTF	TGTGCCAGCAGCCCCGAGGGGGGGGCGTACTATGGCTACACCTTC
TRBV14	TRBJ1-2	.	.	CASSQGRFYGYTF	TGTGCCAGCAGCCAAGGACGGTTCTATGGCTACACCTTC
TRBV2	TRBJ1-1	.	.	CASTFGQIEAFF	TGTGCCAGCACCTTTGGACAGATTGAAGCTTTCTTT
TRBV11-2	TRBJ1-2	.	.	CASSPPGTPYGYTF	TGTGCCAGCAGCCCCCCCGGGACACCCTATGGCTACACCTTC
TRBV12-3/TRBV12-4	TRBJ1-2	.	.	CASSDRGEDGYTF	TGTGCCAGCAGTGACCGAGGGGAGGATGGCTACACCTTC
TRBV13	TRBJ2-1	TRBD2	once	CASSPRGAGDNEQFF	TGTGCCAGCAGCCCTCGAGGAGCGGGGGACAATGAGCAGTTCTTC
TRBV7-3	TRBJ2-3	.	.	CASSLVAGTSTDTQYF	TGTGCCAGCAGTTTGGTGGCGGGGACTAGCACAGATACGCAGTATTTT
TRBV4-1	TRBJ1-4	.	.	CASSRGPDSNEKLFF	TGCGCCAGCAGCCGAGGACCGGACAGTAATGAAAAACTGTTTTTT
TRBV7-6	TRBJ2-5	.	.	CASSLAGVQETQYF	TGTGCCAGCAGCTTAGCGGGGGTCCAAGAGACCCAGTACTTC
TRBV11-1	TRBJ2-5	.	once	CASSLEQSLGTQYF	TGTGCCAGCAGCTTAGAACAGTCCTTAGGGACCCAGTACTTC
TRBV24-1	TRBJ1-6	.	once	CATSDGWGYWKALSSYNSPLHF	TGTGCCACCAGTGATGGTTGGGGTTACTGGAAAGCCCTGAGCTCCTATAATTCACCCCTCCACTTT
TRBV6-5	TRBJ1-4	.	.	CASSYGIGGGEKLFF	TGTGCCAGCAGTTACGGGATAGGGGGGGGTGAAAAACTGTTTTTT
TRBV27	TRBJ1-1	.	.	CASGLAGSITEAFF	TGTGCCAGCGGCCTAGCAGGGAGTATCACTGAAGCTTTCTTT
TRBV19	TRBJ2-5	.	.	CASSIDLDSKGTQYF	TGTGCCAGTAGTATAGATTTGGACTCCAAGGGGACCCAGTACTTC
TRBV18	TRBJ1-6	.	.	CASSPRGQLGEFSYNSPLHF	TGTGCCAGCTCACCCCGCGGGCAGTTAGGAGAGTTTTCCTATAATTCACCCCTCCACTTT
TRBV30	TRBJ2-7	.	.	CAWSGDRHREQYF	TGTGCCTGGAGCGGGGATCGACACCGCGAGCAGTACTTC
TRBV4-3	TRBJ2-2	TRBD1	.	CASSQNPGQGIGELFF	TGCGCCAGCAGCCAAAATCCGGGACAGGGGATCGGGGAGCTGTTTTTT
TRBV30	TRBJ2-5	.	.	CAWSVSGLAETQYF	TGTGCCTGGAGTGTAAGTGGTCTGGCGGAGACCCAGTACTTC
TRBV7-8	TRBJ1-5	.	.	CASSLGPFRNQPQHF	TGTGCCAGCAGCTTGGGTCCATTCAGAAATCAGCCCCAGCATTTT
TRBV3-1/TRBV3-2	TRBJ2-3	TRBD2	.	CASSQELAVTDTQYF	TGTGCCAGCAGCCAAGAACTAGCGGTCACAGATACGCAGTATTTT
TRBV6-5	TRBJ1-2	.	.	CASSYMGAANYGYTF	TGTGCCAGCAGTTACATGGGGGCAGCTAACTATGGCTACACCTTC
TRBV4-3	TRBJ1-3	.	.	CASSQATSRVGNTIYF	TGCGCCAGCAGCCAAGCCACCTCGAGAGTTGGAAACACCATATATTTT
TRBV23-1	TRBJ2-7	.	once	CASSLIGGYEQYF	TGCGCCAGCAGTCTGATAGGGGGCTACGAGCAGTACTTC
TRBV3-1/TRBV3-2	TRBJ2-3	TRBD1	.	CASSQELPYGTGYGTDTQYF	TGTGCCAGCAGCCAAGAGCTTCCTTATGGGACAGGGTATGGCACAGATACGCAGTATTTT
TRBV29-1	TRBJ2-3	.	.	CSVGPGTSTDTQYF	TGCAGCGTTGGACCCGGGACTAGCACAGATACGCAGTATTTT
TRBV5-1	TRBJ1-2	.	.	CASSLTQGPRGAGYTF	TGCGCCAGCAGCTTGACTCAGGGCCCCCGTGGAGCCGGCTACACCTTC
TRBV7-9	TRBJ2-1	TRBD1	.	CASGGQGSYNEQFF	TGTGCCTCGGGGGGACAGGGTTCCTACAATGAGCAGTTCTTC
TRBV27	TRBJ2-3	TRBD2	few	CASSFLGSGGISTDTQYF	TGTGCCAGCAGTTTCCTCGGTAGCGGGGGGATTAGCACAGATACGCAGTATTTT
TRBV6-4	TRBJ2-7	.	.	CASSDKGSYEQYF	TGTGCCAGCAGTGACAAGGGGAGCTACGAGCAGTACTTC
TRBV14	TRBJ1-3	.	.	CASSQVRNTIYF	TGTGCCAGCAGCCAAGTGAGAAACACCATATATTTT
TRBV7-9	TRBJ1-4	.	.	CASSPLGGLGTNEKLFF	TGTGCCAGCAGCCCCCTCGGGGGGCTCGGGACTAATGAAAAACTGTTTTTT
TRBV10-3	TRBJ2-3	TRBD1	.	CAISTGEVTDTQYF	TGTGCCATCTCGACAGGGGAAGTCACAGATACGCAGTATTTT
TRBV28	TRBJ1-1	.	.	CASSFIRNTEAFF	TGTGCCAGCAGTTTCATCAGGAACACTGAAGCTTTCTTT
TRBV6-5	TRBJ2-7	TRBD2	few	CASSSRGGGYYEQYF	TGTGCCAGCAGTAGCCGTGGCGGGGGGTATTACGAGCAGTACTTC
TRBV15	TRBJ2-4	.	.	CATSIFSGVIAKNIQYF	TGTGCCACCAGCATCTTCTCGGGGGTCATAGCCAAAAACATTCAGTACTTC
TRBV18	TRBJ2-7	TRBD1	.	CASSLRDRAEQYF	TGTGCCAGCTCACTGCGGGACAGGGCCGAGCAGTACTTC
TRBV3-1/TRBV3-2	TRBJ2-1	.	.	CASSQAGRVNEQFF	TGTGCCAGCAGCCAAGCGGGCAGGGTTAATGAGCAGTTCTTC
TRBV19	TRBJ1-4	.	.	CASSARGTLNEKLFF	TGTGCCAGTAGTGCCCGCGGGACATTAAATGAAAAACTGTTTTTT
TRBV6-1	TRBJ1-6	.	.	CASSEAARVRSPLHF	TGTGCCAGCAGTGAAGCCGCACGGGTTCGTTCACCCCTCCACTTT
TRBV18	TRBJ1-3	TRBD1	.	CASSHSGQGVGNTIYF	TGTGCCAGCTCACATTCTGGACAGGGGGTCGGAAACACCATATATTTT
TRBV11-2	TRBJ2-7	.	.	CASSLEPSWGEQYF	TGTGCCAGCAGCTTAGAGCCCTCCTGGGGCGAGCAGTACTTC
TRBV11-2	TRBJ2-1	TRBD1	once	CASSSHRGGRTYNEQFF	TGTGCCAGCAGCTCACACAGGGGCGGACGAACCTACAATGAGCAGTTCTTC
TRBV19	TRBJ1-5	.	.	CASSTQGINQPQHF	TGTGCCAGTAGTACCCAGGGGATCAATCAGCCCCAGCATTTT
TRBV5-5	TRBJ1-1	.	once	CASSLRTYEAFF	TGTGCCAGCAGCCTACGAACTTATGAAGCTTTCTTT
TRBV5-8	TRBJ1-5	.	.	CASSLEFGGRSNQPQHF	TGTGCCAGCAGCTTAGAGTTTGGGGGGCGTAGCAATCAGCCCCAGCATTTT
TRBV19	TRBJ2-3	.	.	CASRLGTDTQYF	TGTGCCAGCCGACTAGGCACAGATACGCAGTATTTT
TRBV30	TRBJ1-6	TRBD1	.	CAWSRTGGSYNSPLHF	TGTGCCTGGAGTCGGACAGGTGGCTCCTATAATTCACCCCTCCACTTT
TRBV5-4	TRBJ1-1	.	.	CASSLVPGSTEAFF	TGTGCCAGCAGCTTGGTCCCGGGGAGCACTGAAGCTTTCTTT
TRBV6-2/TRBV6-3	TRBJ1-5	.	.	CASSYGLPWDQPQHF	TGTGCCAGCAGTTACGGGCTTCCCTGGGATCAGCCCCAGCATTTT
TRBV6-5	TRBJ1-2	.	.	CASSYDTGLGYTF	TGTGCCAGCAGTTACGATACAGGGCTTGGCTACACCTTC
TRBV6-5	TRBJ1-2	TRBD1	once	CASSYRGQGALGYTF	TGTGCCAGCAGTTACCGTGGACAGGGGGCGCTTGGCTACACCTTC